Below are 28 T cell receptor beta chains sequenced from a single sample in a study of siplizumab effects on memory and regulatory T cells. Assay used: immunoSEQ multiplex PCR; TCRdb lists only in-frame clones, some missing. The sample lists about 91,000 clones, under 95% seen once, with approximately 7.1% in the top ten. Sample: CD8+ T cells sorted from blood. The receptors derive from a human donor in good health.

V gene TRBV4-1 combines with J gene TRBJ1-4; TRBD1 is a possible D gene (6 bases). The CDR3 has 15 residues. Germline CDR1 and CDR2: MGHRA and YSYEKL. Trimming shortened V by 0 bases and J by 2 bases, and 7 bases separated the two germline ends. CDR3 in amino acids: CASSQEDRTNEKLFF. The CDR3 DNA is TGCGCCAGCAGCCAAGAAGACAGGACTAATGAAAAACTGTTTTTT.

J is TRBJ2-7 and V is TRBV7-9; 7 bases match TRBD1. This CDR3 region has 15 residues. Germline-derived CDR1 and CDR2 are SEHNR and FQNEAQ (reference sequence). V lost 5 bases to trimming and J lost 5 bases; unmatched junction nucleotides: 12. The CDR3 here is CASSNRDSARDEQYF. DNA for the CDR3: TGTGCCAGCAGCAATAGGGACAGCGCGAGGGACGAGCAGTACTTC.

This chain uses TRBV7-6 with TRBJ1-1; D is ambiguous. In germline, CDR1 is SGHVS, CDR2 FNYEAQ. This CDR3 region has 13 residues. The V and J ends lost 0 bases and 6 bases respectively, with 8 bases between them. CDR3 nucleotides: TGTGCCAGCAGCTTAGCGGTTGGATCTGAAGCTTTCTTT. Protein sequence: CASSLAVGSEAFF.

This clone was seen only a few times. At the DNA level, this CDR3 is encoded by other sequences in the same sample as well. The CDR3 DNA is TGTGCCAGCAGTTACAGGGACACCGGGGAGCTGTTTTTT. Translated: CASSYRDTGELFF. The chain has TRBV6-5 and TRBJ2-2; D not resolved. This CDR3 spans 13 amino acids. Germline values: CDR1 MNHEY, CDR2 SVGAGI. V lost 2 bases, J lost 3 bases, and 4 bases lay in between.

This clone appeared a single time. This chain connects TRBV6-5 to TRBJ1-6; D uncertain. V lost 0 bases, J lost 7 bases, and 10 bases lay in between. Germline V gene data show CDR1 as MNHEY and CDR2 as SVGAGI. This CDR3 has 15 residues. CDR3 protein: CASSYSEGPNSPLHF. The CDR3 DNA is TGTGCCAGCAGTTACTCCGAGGGCCCGAATTCACCCCTCCACTTT.

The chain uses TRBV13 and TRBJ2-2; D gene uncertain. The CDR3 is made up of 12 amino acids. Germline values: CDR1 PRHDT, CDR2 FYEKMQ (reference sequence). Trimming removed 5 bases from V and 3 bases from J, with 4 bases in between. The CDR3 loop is CASSPDTGELFF. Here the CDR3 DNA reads TGTGCCAGCAGCCCTGACACCGGGGAGCTGTTTTTT.

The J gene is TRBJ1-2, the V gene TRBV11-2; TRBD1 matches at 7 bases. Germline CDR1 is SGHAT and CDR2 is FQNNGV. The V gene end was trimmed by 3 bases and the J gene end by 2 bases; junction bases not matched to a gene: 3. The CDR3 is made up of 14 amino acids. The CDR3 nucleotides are TGTGCCAGCAGCTTGGGACAGCAAAACTATGGCTACACCTTC. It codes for CASSLGQQNYGYTF.

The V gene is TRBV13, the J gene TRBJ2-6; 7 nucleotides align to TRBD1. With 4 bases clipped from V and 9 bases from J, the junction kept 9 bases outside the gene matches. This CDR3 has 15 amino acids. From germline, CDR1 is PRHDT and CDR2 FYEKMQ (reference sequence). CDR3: CASSSNRGALNVLTF. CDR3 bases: TGTGCCAGCAGCTCGAACAGGGGCGCGCTCAACGTCCTGACTTTC. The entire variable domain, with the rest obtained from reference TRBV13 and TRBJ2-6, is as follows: AAGVIQSPRHLIKEKRETATLKCYPIPRHDTVYWYQQGPGQDPQFLISFYEKMQSDKGSIPDRFSAQQFSDYHSELNMSSLELGDSALYFCASSSNRGALNVLTFGAGSRLTVL.

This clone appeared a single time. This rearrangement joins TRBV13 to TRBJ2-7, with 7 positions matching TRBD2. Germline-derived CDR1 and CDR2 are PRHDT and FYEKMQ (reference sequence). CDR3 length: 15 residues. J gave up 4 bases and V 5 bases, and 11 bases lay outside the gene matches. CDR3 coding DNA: TGTGCCAGCAGCGAATCCGTCGCGGGAGAGTACGAGCAGTACTTC. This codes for CASSESVAGEYEQYF.

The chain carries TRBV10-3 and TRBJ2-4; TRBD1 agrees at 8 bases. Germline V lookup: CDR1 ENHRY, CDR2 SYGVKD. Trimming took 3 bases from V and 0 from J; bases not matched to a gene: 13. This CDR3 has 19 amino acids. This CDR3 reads CAISDPRGQAVLAKNIQYF. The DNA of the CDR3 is TGTGCCATCAGTGACCCGCGGGGACAGGCGGTTCTAGCCAAAAACATTCAGTACTTC.

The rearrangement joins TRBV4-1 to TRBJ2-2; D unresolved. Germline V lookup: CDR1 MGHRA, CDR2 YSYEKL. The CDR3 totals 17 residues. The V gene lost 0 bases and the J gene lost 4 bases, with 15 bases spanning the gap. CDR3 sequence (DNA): TGCGCCAGCAGCCAAGAAATTGGCGTAGGAAGCACCGGGGAGCTGTTTTTT. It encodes CASSQEIGVGSTGELFF.

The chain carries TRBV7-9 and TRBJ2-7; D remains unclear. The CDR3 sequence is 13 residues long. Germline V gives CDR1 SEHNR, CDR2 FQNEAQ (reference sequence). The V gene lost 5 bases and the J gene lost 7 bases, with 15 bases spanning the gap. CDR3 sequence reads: CASSPAIGEEQYF. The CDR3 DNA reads TGTGCCAGCAGCCCGGCGATAGGAGAAGAGCAGTACTTC.

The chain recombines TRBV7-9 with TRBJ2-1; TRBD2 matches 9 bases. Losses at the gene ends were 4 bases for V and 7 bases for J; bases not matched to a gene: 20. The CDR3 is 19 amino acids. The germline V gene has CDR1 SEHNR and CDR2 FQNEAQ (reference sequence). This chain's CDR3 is CASSSADYSAGGFGNEQFF. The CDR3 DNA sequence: TGTGCCAGCAGCTCAGCGGACTATTCAGCGGGAGGTTTTGGGAATGAGCAGTTCTTC.

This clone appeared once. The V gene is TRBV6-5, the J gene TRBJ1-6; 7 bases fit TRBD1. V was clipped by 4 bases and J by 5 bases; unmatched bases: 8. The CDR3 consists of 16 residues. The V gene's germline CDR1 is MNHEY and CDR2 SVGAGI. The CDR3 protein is CASSSPDRWDNSPLHF. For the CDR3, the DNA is TGTGCCAGCAGTTCACCGGACAGGTGGGATAATTCACCCCTCCACTTT.

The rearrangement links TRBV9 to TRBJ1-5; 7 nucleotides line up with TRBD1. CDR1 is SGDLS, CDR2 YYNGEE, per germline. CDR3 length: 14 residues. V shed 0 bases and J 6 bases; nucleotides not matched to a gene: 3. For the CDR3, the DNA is TGTGCCAGCAGCGTAGCCCCAGGGGGTCAGCCCCAGCATTTT. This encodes CASSVAPGGQPQHF. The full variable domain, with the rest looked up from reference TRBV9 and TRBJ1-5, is DSGVTQTPKHLITATGQRVTLRCSPRSGDLSVYWYQQSLDQGLQFLIQYYNGEERAKGNILERFSAQQFPDLHSELNLSSLELGDSALYFCASSVAPGGQPQHFGDGTRLSIL.

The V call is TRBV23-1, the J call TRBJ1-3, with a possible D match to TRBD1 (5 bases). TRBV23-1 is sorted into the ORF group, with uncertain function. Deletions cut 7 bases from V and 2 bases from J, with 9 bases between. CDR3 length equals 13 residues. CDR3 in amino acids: CASKKGTGNTIYF. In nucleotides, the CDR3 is TGCGCCAGCAAAAAGGGGACTGGAAACACCATATATTTT.

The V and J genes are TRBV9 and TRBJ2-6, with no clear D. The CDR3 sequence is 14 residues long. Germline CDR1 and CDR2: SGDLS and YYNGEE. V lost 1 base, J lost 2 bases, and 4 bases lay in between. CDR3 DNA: TGTGCCAGCAGCGTAAGCCCTGGGGCCAACGTCCTGACTTTC. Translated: CASSVSPGANVLTF.

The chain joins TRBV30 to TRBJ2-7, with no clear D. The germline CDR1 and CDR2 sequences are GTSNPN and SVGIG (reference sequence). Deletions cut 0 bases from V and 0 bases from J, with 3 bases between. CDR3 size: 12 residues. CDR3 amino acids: CAWSVTSYEQYF. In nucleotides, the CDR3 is TGTGCCTGGAGTGTTACCTCCTACGAGCAGTACTTC.

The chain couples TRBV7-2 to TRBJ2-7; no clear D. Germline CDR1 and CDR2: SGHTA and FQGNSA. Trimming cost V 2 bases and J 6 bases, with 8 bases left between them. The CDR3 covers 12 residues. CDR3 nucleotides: TGTGCCAGCAGCTTATTAGTGACCGAGCAGTACTTC. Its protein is CASSLLVTEQYF.

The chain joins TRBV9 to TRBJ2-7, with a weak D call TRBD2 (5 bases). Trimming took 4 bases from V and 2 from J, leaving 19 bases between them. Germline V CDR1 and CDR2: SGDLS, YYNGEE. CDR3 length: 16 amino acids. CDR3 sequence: CASSLSADSGTYEQYF. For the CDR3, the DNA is TGTGCCAGCAGCCTATCTGCAGACTCCGGGACCTACGAGCAGTACTTC. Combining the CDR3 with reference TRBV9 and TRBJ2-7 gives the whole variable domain DSGVTQTPKHLITATGQRVTLRCSPRSGDLSVYWYQQSLDQGLQFLIQYYNGEERAKGNILERFSAQQFPDLHSELNLSSLELGDSALYFCASSLSADSGTYEQYFGPGTRLTVT.

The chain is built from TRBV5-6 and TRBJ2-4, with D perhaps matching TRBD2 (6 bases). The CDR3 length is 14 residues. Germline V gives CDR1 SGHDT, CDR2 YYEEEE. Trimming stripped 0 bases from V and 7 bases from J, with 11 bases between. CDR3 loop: CASSLGSGVNIQYF. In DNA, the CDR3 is TGTGCCAGCAGCTTGGGGTCGGGGGTGAACATTCAGTACTTC.

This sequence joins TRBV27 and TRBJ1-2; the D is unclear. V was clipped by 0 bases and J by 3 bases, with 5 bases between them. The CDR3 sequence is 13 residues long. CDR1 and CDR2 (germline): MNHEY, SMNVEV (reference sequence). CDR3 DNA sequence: TGTGCCAGCAGTTTATCCGTTTACTATGGCTACACCTTC. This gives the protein CASSLSVYYGYTF.

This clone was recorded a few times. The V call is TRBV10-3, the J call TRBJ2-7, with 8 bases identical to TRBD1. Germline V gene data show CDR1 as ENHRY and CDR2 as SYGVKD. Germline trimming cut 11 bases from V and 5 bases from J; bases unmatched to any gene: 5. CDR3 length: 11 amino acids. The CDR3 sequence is CAVTGDDEQYF. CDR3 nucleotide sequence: TGTGCCGTGACAGGGGACGACGAGCAGTACTTC.

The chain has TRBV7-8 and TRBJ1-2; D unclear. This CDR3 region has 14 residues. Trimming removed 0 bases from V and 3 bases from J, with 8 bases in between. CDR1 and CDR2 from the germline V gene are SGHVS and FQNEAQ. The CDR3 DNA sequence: TGTGCCAGCAGCTTAGCGGGTTCGTACTATGGCTACACCTTC. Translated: CASSLAGSYYGYTF.

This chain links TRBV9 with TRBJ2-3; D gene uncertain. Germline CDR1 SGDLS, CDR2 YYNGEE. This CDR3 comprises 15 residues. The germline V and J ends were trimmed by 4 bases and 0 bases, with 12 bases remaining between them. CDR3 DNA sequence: TGTGCCAGCAGCCCCGGCCGTACTAGCACAGATACGCAGTATTTT. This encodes CASSPGRTSTDTQYF. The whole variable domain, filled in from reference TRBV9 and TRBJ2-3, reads DSGVTQTPKHLITATGQRVTLRCSPRSGDLSVYWYQQSLDQGLQFLIQYYNGEERAKGNILERFSAQQFPDLHSELNLSSLELGDSALYFCASSPGRTSTDTQYFGPGTRLTVL.

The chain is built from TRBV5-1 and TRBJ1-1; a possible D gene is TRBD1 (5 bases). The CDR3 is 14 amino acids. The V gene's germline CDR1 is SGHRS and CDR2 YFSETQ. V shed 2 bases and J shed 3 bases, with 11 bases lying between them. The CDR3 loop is CASSFEGSDTEAFF. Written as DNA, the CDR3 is TGCGCCAGCAGCTTCGAGGGGAGTGACACTGAAGCTTTCTTT.

CDR3 nucleotide sequence: TGTGCCAGCAGCCCGGAAAGGTCATCCTCTGGAAACACCATATATTTT. It encodes CASSPERSSSGNTIYF. The chain employs TRBV5-5 and TRBJ1-3; D uncertain. Germline V gene sequence: CDR1 SGHKS, CDR2 YYEKEE (reference sequence). The ends were cut back, 4 bases at V and 0 bases at J, with 14 bases in the middle. The CDR3 extends over 16 amino acids.

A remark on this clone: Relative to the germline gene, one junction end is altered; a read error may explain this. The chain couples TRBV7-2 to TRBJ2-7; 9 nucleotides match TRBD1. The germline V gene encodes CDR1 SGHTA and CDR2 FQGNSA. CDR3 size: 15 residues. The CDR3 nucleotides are TGTGCCAGCAGCTTAACCGGGACAGGGCTCTACGAGCAGTGCTTC. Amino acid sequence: CASSLTGTGLYEQCF.